The present entry profiles one TCR beta chain with its context. Antigen specificity is unknown. Since no conserved phenylalanine or tryptophan closes the CDR3, a read error is the likely cause. It is unclear where the CDR3 begins or ends on the DNA, so no DNA is shown, and the CDR3 is as TCRdb lists it. Only in-frame clones appear in the TCRdb table, and some are missing; sequencing was by immunoSEQ multiplex PCR. Altogether roughly 410,000 clones are present, roughly 80% being singletons, with the ten largest covering around 7%. These data come from a study of Ad26.COV2.S vaccination and SARS-CoV-2 variants. The length of the CDR3 is 9 amino acids, counting both ends. Regarding the study as a whole: Assessments of TCR breadth and depth may have underestimated the total T cell responses.

Stated treatment: about 20 received Ad26.COV2.S at low or high dose, single or two shots; several received placebo; per-sample allocation not given. The investigators took samples on day 63 after the first vaccine or placebo injection. The sequencing here drew on peripheral blood, taken in a trial of Ad26.COV2.S vaccine versus placebo. V and J are TRBV23-1 and TRBJ2-7. TRBV23-1 is classed as an ORF, of uncertain function. This clonotype originated in a person aged 18-65 years who received the Ad26.COV2.S COVID-19 vaccine or a placebo. This CDR3 reads CASSPLQGI.